This T cell receptor (beta chain) comes out of a study of beta chain features in type 1 diabetes. Expressed TCRB transcripts were sequenced because the isolated RNA had all been reverse transcribed beforehand. Libraries were prepared by immunoSEQ multiplex PCR; TCRdb keeps only in-frame clonotypes and omits some of them. The sample gives 970,000 or so clones, around a sixth of which show up once; 0.02% to 0.03% is in the top ten. The CDR3 has 18 residues. The V end was cut by 2 bases, the J end by 0 bases, with 15 bases between. The germline V gene encodes CDR1 SGHRS and CDR2 YFSETQ. Sequencing was done on a sample of naive CD4+ T cells from blood. V gene TRBV5-1 combines with J gene TRBJ2-6; D possibly corresponds to TRBD1 (6 bases). This sequence originates from a woman aged 18 to 35 in good health. CDR3 nucleotides: TGCGCCAGCAGCTTAGTATCAGGGGCCAGCTCTGGGGCCAACGTCCTGACTTTC. Translation: CASSLVSGASSGANVLTF.